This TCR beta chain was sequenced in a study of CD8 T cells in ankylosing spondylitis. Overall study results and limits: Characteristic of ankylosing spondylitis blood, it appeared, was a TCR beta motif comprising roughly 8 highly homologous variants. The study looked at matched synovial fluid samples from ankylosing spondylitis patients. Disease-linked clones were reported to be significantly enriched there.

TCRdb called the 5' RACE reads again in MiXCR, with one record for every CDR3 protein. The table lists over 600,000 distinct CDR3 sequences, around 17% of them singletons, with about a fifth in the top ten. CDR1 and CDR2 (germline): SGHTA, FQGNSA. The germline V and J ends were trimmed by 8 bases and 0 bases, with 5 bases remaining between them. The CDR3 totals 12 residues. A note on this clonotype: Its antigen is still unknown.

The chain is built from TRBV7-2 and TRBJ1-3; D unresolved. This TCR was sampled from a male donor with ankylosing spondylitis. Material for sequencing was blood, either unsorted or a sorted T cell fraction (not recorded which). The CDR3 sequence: CASRLSGNTIYF. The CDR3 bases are TGTGCCAGCCGTCTCTCTGGAAACACCATATATTTT.